The clone carrying this T cell receptor (beta chain) appeared a few times. No antigen is known for it. The source material, RNA transcripts, was used to amplify TCR beta CDR3 regions. Using the HTBI primer set, a first-round RT-PCR was run on the TCR CDR3. TCRdb fed the multiplex PCR reads into MiXCR, producing one record per CDR3 protein. The table has 450,000 to 500,000 distinct CDR3 sequences, approximately 23% seen once; the top ten hold less than 65%. Ophthalmopathy in the patients scored at least 3 on Clinical Activity Score and at least 4 on NOSPECS grade, lasting under 3 months. It was uncontrolled infection, other autoimmune disease, pregnancy or lactation that excluded patients. The record originates from a study of T cells in Graves' hyperthyroidism and ophthalmopathy. Overall study results and limits: Blood also held most thyroid clonotypes expanded beyond 0.001.

Germline V CDR1 and CDR2: MNHEY, SVGEGT. This CDR3 region has 15 residues. V gave up 5 bases and J gave up 5 bases; unmatched junction bases: 10. This TCR was recovered from a woman in her 70s with Graves' ophthalmopathy. Sequencing input: blood. This rearrangement joins TRBV6-2 or TRBV6-3 to TRBJ2-7, with 9 bases identical to TRBD2. The CDR3 DNA is TGTGCCAGCAGTCCCATAGCGGGAGTTTTGAACGAGCAGTACTTC. Protein sequence: CASSPIAGVLNEQYF.